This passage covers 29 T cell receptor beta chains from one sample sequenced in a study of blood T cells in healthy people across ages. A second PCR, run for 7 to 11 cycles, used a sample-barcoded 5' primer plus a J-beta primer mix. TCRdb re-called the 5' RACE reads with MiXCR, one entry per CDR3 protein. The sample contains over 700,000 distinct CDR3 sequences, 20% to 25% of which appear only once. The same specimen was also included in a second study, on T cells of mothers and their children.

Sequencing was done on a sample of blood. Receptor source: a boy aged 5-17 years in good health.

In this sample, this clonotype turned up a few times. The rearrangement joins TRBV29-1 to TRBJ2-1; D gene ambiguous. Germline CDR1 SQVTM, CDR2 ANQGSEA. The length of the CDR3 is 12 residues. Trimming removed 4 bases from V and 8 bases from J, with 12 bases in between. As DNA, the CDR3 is TGCAGCGTTGCCCCCGGCCGGGATGAGCAGTTCTTC. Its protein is CSVAPGRDEQFF.

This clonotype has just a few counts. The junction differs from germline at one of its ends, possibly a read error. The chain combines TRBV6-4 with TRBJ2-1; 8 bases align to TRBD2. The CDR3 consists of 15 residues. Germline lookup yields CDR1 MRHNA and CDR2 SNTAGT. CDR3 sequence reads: CASQPGAGDYNEQFF. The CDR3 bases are TGTGCCAGCCAACCTGGAGCGGGGGATTACAATGAACAGTTCTTC.

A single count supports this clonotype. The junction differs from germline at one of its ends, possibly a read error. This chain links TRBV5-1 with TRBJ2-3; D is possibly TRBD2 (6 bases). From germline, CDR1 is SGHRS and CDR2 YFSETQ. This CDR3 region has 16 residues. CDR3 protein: CANSLALASSTDTQYF. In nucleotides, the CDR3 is TGCGCCAACAGCTTGGCACTAGCTTCGAGCACAGATACGCAGTATTTT.

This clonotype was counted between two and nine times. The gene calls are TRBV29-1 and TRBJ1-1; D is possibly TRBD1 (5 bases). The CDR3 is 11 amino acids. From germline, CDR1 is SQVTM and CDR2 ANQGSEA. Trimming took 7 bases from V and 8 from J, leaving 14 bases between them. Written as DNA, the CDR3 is TGCAGCGCCGGGACGAGCTCCGAAGCTTTCTTT. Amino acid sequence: CSAGTSSEAFF.

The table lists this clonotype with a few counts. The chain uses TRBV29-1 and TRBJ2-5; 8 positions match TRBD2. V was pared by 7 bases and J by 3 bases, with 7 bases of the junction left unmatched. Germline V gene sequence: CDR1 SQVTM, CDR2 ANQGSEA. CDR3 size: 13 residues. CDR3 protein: CSGSGSGEETQYF. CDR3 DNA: TGCAGCGGGAGCGGGAGCGGGGAAGAGACCCAGTACTTC.

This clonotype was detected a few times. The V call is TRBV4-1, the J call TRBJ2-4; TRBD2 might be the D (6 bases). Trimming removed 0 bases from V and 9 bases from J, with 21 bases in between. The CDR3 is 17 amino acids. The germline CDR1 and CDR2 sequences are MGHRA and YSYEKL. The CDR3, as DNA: TGCGCCAGCAGCCAAGATCCCCTAGCGTCAACCCGGGGCATTCAGTACTTC. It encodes CASSQDPLASTRGIQYF.

CDR3 residues: CASSGLRDRELETQYF. In DNA form, the CDR3 reads TGTGCCAGCAGTGGGCTCCGGGACAGGGAGCTAGAGACCCAGTACTTC. The gene calls are TRBV25-1 and TRBJ2-5; the match to TRBD1 covers 9 bases. V dropped 4 bases and J dropped 4; count of bases not matched to a gene: 10. The CDR3 has 16 residues. The germline V gene has CDR1 MGHDK and CDR2 SYGVNS.

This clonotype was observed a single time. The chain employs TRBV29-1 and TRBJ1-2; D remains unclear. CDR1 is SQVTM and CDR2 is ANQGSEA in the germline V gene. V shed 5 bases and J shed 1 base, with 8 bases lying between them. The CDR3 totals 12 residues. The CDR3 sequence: CSVKGFNYGYTF. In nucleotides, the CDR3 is TGCAGCGTTAAGGGATTTAACTATGGCTACACCTTC.

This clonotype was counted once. CDR3 nucleotide sequence: TGTGCCAGCAGCTTAGATGGGCTAGCGGGAGGGCCTCCAGATACGCAGTATTTT. Encoded protein: CASSLDGLAGGPPDTQYF. The chain combines TRBV11-2 with TRBJ2-3, with 12 bases aligning to TRBD2. The V gene's germline CDR1 is SGHAT and CDR2 FQNNGV. This CDR3 region has 18 residues. The V and J ends lost 0 bases and 4 bases, in that order; junction bases with no gene match: 8. The full variable domain, rest sourced from reference TRBV11-2 and TRBJ2-3, is EAGVAQSPRYKIIEKRQSVAFWCNPISGHATLYWYQQILGQGPKLLIQFQNNGVVDDSQLPKDRFSAERLKGVDSTLKIQPAKLEDSAVYLCASSLDGLAGGPPDTQYFGPGTRLTVL.

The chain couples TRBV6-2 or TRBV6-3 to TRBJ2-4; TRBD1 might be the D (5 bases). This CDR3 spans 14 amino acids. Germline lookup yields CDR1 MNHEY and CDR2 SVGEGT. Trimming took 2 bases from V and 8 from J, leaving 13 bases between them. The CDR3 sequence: CASSYSRVKDIQYF. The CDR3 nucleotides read TGTGCCAGCAGTTACAGCAGGGTCAAGGACATTCAGTACTTC.

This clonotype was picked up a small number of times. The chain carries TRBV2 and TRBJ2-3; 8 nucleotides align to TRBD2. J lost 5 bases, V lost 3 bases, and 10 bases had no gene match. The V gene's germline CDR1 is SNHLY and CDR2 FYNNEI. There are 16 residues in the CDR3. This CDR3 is CASSDLAGPGEDTQYF. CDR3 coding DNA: TGTGCCAGCAGTGATCTAGCGGGCCCTGGGGAAGATACGCAGTATTTT.

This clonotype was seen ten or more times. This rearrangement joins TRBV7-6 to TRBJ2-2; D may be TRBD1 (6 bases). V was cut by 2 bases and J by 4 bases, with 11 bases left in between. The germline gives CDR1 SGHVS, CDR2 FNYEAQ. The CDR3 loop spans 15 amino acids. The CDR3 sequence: CASSLNPGATGELFF. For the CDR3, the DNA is TGTGCCAGCAGCTTAAATCCAGGGGCCACCGGGGAGCTGTTTTTT. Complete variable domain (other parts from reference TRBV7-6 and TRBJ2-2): GAGVSQSPRYKVTKRGQDVALRCDPISGHVSLYWYRQALGQGPEFLTYFNYEAQQDKSGLPNDRFSAERPEGSISTLTIQRTEQRDSAMYRCASSLNPGATGELFFGEGSRLTVL.

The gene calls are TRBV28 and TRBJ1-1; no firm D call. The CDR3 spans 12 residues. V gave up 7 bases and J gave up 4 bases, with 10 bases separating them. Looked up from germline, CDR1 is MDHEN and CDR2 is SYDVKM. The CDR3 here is CASNGWGTEAFF. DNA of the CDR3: TGTGCCAGCAATGGGTGGGGCACTGAAGCTTTCTTT.

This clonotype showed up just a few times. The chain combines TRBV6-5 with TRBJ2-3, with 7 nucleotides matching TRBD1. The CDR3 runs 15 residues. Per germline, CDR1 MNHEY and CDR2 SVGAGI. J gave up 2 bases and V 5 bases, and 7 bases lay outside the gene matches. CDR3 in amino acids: CASSTRDSYTDTQYF. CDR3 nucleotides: TGTGCCAGCAGTACCCGGGACAGTTACACAGATACGCAGTATTTT.

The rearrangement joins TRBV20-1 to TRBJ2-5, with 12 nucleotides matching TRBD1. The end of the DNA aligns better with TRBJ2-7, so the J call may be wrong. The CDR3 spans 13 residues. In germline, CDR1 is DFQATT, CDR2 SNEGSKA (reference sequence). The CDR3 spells CSARDRGRYEQYF. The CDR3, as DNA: TGCAGTGCCAGGGACAGGGGGCGATACGAGCAGTACTTC.

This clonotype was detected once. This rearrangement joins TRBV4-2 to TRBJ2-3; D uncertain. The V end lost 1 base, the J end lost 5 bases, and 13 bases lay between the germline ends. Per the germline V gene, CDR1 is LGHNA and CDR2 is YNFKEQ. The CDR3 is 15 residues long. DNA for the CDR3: TGTGCCAGCAGCCAAGGACCCCAGGTTCAAGATACGCAGTATTTT. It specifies CASSQGPQVQDTQYF.

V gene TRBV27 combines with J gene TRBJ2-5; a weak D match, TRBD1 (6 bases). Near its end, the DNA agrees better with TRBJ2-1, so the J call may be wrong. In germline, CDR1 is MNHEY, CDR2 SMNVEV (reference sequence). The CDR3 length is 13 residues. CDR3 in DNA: TGTGCCAGCAGCTGGGGGCGGTACAATGAGCAGTTCTTC. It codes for CASSWGRYNEQFF.

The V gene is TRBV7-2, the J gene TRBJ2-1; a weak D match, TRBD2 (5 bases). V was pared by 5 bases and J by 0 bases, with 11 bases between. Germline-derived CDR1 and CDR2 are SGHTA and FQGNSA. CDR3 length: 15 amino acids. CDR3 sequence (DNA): TGTGCCAGCAGCGGACCCGGGATCTCCTACAATGAGCAGTTCTTC. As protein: CASSGPGISYNEQFF.

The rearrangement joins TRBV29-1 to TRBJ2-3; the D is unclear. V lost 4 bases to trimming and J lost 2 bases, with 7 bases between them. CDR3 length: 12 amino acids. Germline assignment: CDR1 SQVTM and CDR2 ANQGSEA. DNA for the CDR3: TGCAGCGTTGTTACGGTCACAGATACGCAGTATTTT. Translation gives CSVVTVTDTQYF.

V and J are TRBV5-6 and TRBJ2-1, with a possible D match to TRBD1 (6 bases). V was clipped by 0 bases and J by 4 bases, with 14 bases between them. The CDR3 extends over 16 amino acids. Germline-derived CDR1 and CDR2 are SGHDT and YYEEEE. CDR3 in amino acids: CASSLGGGLRYNEQFF. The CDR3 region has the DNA TGTGCCAGCAGCTTGGGAGGGGGTCTGCGTTACAATGAGCAGTTCTTC.

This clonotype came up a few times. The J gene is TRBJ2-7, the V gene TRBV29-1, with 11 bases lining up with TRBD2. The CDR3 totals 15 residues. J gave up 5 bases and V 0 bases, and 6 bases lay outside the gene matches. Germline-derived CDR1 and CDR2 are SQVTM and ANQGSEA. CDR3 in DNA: TGCAGCGTTGAAGACACTAGCGGGAGTCGTGACGAGCAGTACTTC. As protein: CSVEDTSGSRDEQYF.

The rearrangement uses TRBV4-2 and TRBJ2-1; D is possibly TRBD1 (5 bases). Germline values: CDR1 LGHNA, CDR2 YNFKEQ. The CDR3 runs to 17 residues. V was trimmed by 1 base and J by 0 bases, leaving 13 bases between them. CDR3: CASSQARGPSSYNEQFF. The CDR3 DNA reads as TGTGCCAGCAGCCAAGCAAGGGGCCCCAGCTCCTACAATGAGCAGTTCTTC.

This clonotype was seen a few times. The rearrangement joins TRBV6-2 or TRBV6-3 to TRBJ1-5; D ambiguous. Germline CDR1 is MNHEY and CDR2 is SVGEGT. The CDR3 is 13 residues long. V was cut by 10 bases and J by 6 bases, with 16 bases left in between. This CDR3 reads CATTPFVGQPQHF. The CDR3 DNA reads TGTGCCACCACACCTTTCGTCGGTCAGCCCCAGCATTTT.

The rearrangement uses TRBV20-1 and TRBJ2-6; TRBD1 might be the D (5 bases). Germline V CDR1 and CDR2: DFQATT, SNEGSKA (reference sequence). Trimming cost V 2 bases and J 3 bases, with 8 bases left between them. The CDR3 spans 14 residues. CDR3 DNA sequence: TGCAGTGCTAGACAGGGTTATGGGGCCAACGTCCTGACTTTC. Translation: CSARQGYGANVLTF.

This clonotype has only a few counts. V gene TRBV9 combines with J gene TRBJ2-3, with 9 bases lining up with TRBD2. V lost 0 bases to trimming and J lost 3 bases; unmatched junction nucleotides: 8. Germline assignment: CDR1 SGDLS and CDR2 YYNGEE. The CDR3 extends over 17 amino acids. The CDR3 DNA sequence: TGTGCCAGCAGCGTAGAGGATAGCGGGGGTCGAACAGATACGCAGTATTTT. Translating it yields CASSVEDSGGRTDTQYF.

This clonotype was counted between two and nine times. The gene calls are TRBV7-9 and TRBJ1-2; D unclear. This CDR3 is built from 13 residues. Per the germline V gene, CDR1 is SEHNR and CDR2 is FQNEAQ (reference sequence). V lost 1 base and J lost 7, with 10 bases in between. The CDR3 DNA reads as TGTGCCAGCAGCTTAGATCCAGATTCTGGCTACACCTTC. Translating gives CASSLDPDSGYTF.

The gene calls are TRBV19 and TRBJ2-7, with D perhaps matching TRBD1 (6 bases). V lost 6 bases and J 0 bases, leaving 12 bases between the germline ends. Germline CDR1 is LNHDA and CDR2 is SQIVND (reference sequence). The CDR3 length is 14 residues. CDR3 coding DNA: TGTGCCAGTAGCCGACAGGTCACCTCCTACGAGCAGTACTTC. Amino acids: CASSRQVTSYEQYF. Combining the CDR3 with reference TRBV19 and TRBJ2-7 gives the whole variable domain DGGITQSPKYLFRKEGQNVTLSCEQNLNHDAMYWYRQDPGQGLRLIYYSQIVNDFQKGDIAEGYSVSREKKESFPLTVTSAQKNPTAFYLCASSRQVTSYEQYFGPGTRLTVT.

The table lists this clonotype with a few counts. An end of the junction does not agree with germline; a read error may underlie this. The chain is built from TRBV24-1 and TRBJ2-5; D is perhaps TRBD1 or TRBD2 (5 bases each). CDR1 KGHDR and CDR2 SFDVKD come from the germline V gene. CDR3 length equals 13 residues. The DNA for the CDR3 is TGTGCCACCAAGGGACGCGTGGAGCAATCCCCCTCCTTC. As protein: CATKGRVEQSPSF.

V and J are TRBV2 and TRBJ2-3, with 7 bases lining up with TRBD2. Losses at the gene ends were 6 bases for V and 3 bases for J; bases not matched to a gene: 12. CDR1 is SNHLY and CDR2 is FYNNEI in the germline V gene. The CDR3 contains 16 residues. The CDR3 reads CASRDLGGGPTDTQYF. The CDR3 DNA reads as TGTGCCAGCAGAGACCTTGGGGGAGGGCCGACAGATACGCAGTATTTT.